What follows describes a single TCR beta chain. Its antigen remains unidentified. This entry comes from a study of identical twins. Findings of the study overall: Conclusions rested on cross-sectional statistics rather than following the same donors. Compared with models, monozygotic twins showed more out-of-frame TCR alpha sharing. Low generation-probability sequences were in excess among twin-shared out-of-frame alpha sequences.

This CDR3 region has 15 residues. Germline V gene lookup returns CDR1 SEHNR and CDR2 FQNEAQ (reference sequence). The ends were cut back, 3 bases at V and 5 bases at J, with 11 bases in the middle. TCRdb fed the 5' RACE reads into MiXCR, producing one record per CDR3 protein. Of around 230,000 distinct CDR3 sequences in the sample, roughly a tenth were seen once. This TCR was sampled from a woman aged 18-35 years in good health. The sample comprised memory (CD45RO+) T cells sorted from blood. The chain recombines TRBV7-9 with TRBJ1-6; a weak D match, TRBD1 (6 bases). CDR3 loop: CASSFNQGNNSPLHF. CDR3 DNA sequence: TGTGCCAGCAGCTTCAACCAGGGGAATAATTCACCCCTCCACTTT.